The 28 T cell receptor beta chains below come from one sample, sequenced in a study of CD8 T cells in ankylosing spondylitis. TCRdb re-called the 5' RACE reads with MiXCR, one entry per CDR3 protein. The sample lists 100,000 to 150,000 distinct CDR3 sequences; 12% to 15% were seen once. The sequencing input was blood, either unsorted or a sorted T cell fraction (not recorded which). The receptors derive from a female donor with ankylosing spondylitis or in good health (not recorded which).

This clonotype appeared a few times. The chain is built from TRBV20-1 and TRBJ2-3; 9 bases line up with TRBD2. The CDR3 sequence is 16 residues long. Germline trimming cut 1 base from V and 3 bases from J; bases unmatched to any gene: 8. Germline CDR1 reads DFQATT; CDR2 reads SNEGSKA (reference sequence). CDR3 in DNA: TGCAGTGCTAGAGTTGGCGGGGGGGCGGGAACAGATACGCAGTATTTT. This codes for CSARVGGGAGTDTQYF.

Many counts were recorded for this clonotype. The V and J genes are TRBV20-1 and TRBJ2-1, with D unresolved. Germline lookup yields CDR1 DFQATT and CDR2 SNEGSKA (reference sequence). The V end was cut by 6 bases, the J end by 4 bases, with 13 bases between. The CDR3 consists of 13 residues. CDR3 coding DNA: TGCAGTGCCCTCACCGACTCATACAATGAGCAGTTCTTC. Its protein product is CSALTDSYNEQFF.

The table lists this clonotype with many counts. The chain has TRBV9 and TRBJ2-2; 9 nucleotides agree with TRBD1. There are 18 residues in the CDR3. Germline-derived CDR1 and CDR2 are SGDLS and YYNGEE. J gave up 3 bases and V 3 bases, and 12 bases lay outside the gene matches. Here the CDR3 reads CASSATSRDRVYTGELFF. The CDR3 DNA reads as TGTGCCAGCAGCGCAACAAGCCGGGACAGGGTCTACACCGGGGAGCTGTTTTTT. Filled out from reference TRBV9 and TRBJ2-2, the complete variable domain reads DSGVTQTPKHLITATGQRVTLRCSPRSGDLSVYWYQQSLDQGLQFLIQYYNGEERAKGNILERFSAQQFPDLHSELNLSSLELGDSALYFCASSATSRDRVYTGELFFGEGSRLTVL.

This clonotype was picked up many times. V is TRBV5-1 and J is TRBJ2-7, with no clear D. The V end lost 1 base, the J end lost 1 base, and 12 bases lay between the germline ends. This CDR3 has 15 amino acids. The germline V gene has CDR1 SGHRS and CDR2 YFSETQ. CDR3 region: CASSLIADRSYEQYF. CDR3 sequence (DNA): TGCGCCAGCAGCTTGATCGCGGACCGATCCTACGAGCAGTACTTC. Combining the CDR3 with reference TRBV5-1 and TRBJ2-7 gives the whole variable domain KAGVTQTPRYLIKTRGQQVTLSCSPISGHRSVSWYQQTPGQGLQFLFEYFSETQRNKGNFPGRFSGRQFSNSRSEMNVSTLELGDSALYLCASSLIADRSYEQYFGPGTRLTVT.

This clonotype was detected many times. The J gene is TRBJ2-1, the V gene TRBV5-1; TRBD2 matches at 10 bases. Per the germline V gene, CDR1 is SGHRS and CDR2 is YFSETQ. The CDR3 consists of 14 residues. V was clipped by 4 bases and J by 7 bases; unmatched bases: 5. CDR3 residues: CASSPGLAVNEQFF. The CDR3 DNA is TGCGCCAGCAGCCCCGGACTAGCGGTAAATGAGCAGTTCTTC.

The gene calls are TRBV5-1 and TRBJ2-2; the match to TRBD2 covers 7 bases. In germline, CDR1 is SGHRS, CDR2 YFSETQ. V shed 0 bases, J shed 3 bases, and the junction held 5 bases outside the gene matches. The CDR3 consists of 16 residues. The CDR3 region has the DNA TGCGCCAGCAGCTTGGCGACTAGCAGATACACCGGGGAGCTGTTTTTT. Its protein product is CASSLATSRYTGELFF.

The chain carries TRBV3-1 and TRBJ2-7; perhaps TRBD1 as D (6 bases). This CDR3 comprises 15 residues. CDR1 is LGHDT and CDR2 is YNNKEL in the germline V gene (reference sequence). V was clipped by 4 bases and J by 2 bases, with 15 bases between them. Written as DNA, the CDR3 is TGTGCCAGCAGCCTCGGACAGAGTCCAACCTACGAGCAGTACTTC. It yields the protein CASSLGQSPTYEQYF.

This clonotype has more than one count but fewer than ten. The chain has TRBV10-3 and TRBJ2-1; D is tentatively TRBD1 or TRBD2 (5 bases each). V dropped 1 base and J dropped 7 bases, with 8 bases sitting between them. Germline loops: CDR1 ENHRY, CDR2 SYGVKD. The CDR3 length is 13 residues. CDR3 amino acids: CAISEWDGNEQFF. As DNA, the CDR3 is TGTGCCATCAGTGAGTGGGACGGGAATGAGCAGTTCTTC.

The CDR3 region has the DNA TGTGCCAGCGGTCGGGGAACCGGGGAGCTGTTTTTT. The encoded protein is CASGRGTGELFF. The chain is built from TRBV27 and TRBJ2-2; perhaps TRBD2 as D (5 bases). Germline values: CDR1 MNHEY, CDR2 SMNVEV (reference sequence). This CDR3 comprises 12 residues. Trimming took off 8 bases at V and 5 bases at J, with 9 bases between the two ends.

This clonotype has at least ten counts. This rearrangement joins TRBV10-3 to TRBJ2-7; D might be TRBD2 (5 bases). Germline CDR1 ENHRY, CDR2 SYGVKD. Trimming took 3 bases from V and 0 from J, leaving 15 bases between them. The CDR3 runs to 16 residues. This CDR3 reads CAISEKERLSSYEQYF. The CDR3 region has the DNA TGTGCCATCAGTGAAAAGGAGCGGCTAAGCTCCTACGAGCAGTACTTC.

This clonotype came up a few times. The V gene is TRBV19, the J gene TRBJ2-2, with D perhaps given as TRBD1 or TRBD2 (6 bases each). CDR3 size: 15 residues. The V end was cut by 5 bases, the J end by 4 bases, with 14 bases between. Germline-derived CDR1 and CDR2 are LNHDA and SQIVND (reference sequence). CDR3 region: CASSAYGGRTGELFF. The CDR3 bases are TGTGCCAGTAGTGCCTACGGGGGCCGCACCGGGGAGCTGTTTTTT.

The chain combines TRBV19 with TRBJ2-2; 7 nucleotides match TRBD1. With 2 bases clipped from V and 7 bases from J, the junction kept 7 bases outside the gene matches. Germline V gives CDR1 LNHDA, CDR2 SQIVND (reference sequence). This CDR3 contains 15 residues. The CDR3 is CASSINQGESGELFF. The CDR3 DNA sequence: TGTGCCAGTAGTATAAACCAGGGGGAAAGCGGGGAGCTGTTTTTT. The full variable domain, with the rest looked up from reference TRBV19 and TRBJ2-2, is DGGITQSPKYLFRKEGQNVTLSCEQNLNHDAMYWYRQDPGQGLRLIYYSQIVNDFQKGDIAEGYSVSREKKESFPLTVTSAQKNPTAFYLCASSINQGESGELFFGEGSRLTVL.

This clonotype was recorded a few times. The chain recombines TRBV20-1 with TRBJ2-3; D is possibly TRBD2 (5 bases). The ends were cut back, 2 bases at V and 10 bases at J, with 10 bases in the middle. Germline V gene lookup returns CDR1 DFQATT and CDR2 SNEGSKA (reference sequence). The CDR3 length is 11 residues. CDR3 residues: CSARSSGAQYF. The CDR3 DNA reads as TGCAGTGCTAGATCCAGCGGCGCGCAGTATTTT.

This sequence joins TRBV5-1 and TRBJ2-6; no clear D. CDR3 length: 19 amino acids. The germline gives CDR1 SGHRS, CDR2 YFSETQ. V dropped 0 bases and J dropped 1 base, with 17 bases sitting between them. The CDR3 loop reads CASSLEWAPGASGANVLTF. In nucleotides, the CDR3 is TGCGCCAGCAGCTTGGAGTGGGCGCCGGGTGCATCTGGGGCCAACGTCCTGACTTTC.

This clonotype appeared a single time. This may come from a read error, since a much larger clone is one base off. It is likely a read error, because the conserved phenylalanine at the end of the CDR3 is missing. This chain links TRBV10-3 with TRBJ2-5; 8 bases match TRBD2. Per the germline V gene, CDR1 is ENHRY and CDR2 is SYGVKD. This CDR3 comprises 14 residues. With V trimmed by 6 bases and J by 3 bases, 6 bases remained unmatched. The CDR3 DNA follows: TGTGCCATCAGGGCGGGGGGCGGAGAAGAGACCCAGTACTTG. Protein sequence: CAIRAGGGEETQYL.

In its sample, this clonotype was seen many times. CDR3 region: CSADRLPPGGGYGYTF. In DNA form, the CDR3 reads TGCAGTGCAGATCGCCTTCCACCGGGGGGCGGTTATGGCTACACCTTC. The chain recombines TRBV20-1 with TRBJ1-2; a possible D gene is TRBD1 (6 bases). Germline CDR1 reads DFQATT; CDR2 reads SNEGSKA (reference sequence). V lost 6 bases, J lost 5 bases, and 25 bases lay in between. The CDR3 runs to 16 residues.

This clonotype appeared many times. The chain is built from TRBV4-2 and TRBJ2-3; 9 bases agree with TRBD2. Per germline, CDR1 LGHNA and CDR2 YNFKEQ. After removal of 0 bases from V and 5 bases from J, the junction contained 9 bases not matched to a gene. There are 17 residues in the CDR3. CDR3 protein: CASSQDAAGGPGDTQYF. The CDR3, as DNA: TGTGCCAGCAGCCAAGACGCGGCGGGAGGGCCCGGAGATACGCAGTATTTT.

This clonotype has more than one count but fewer than ten. This rearrangement joins TRBV5-1 to TRBJ2-1, with D unclear. With 4 bases removed from V and 0 bases from J, the gap between germline ends came to 17 bases. CDR1 is SGHRS, CDR2 YFSETQ, per germline. The length of the CDR3 is 17 residues. CDR3 nucleotide sequence: TGCGCCAGCAGCGCCATGGACCAGGCTTTCTCCTACAATGAGCAGTTCTTC. Amino acid sequence: CASSAMDQAFSYNEQFF.

This clonotype was seen ten or more times. The V call is TRBV7-2, the J call TRBJ2-1; D remains ambiguous. The CDR3 covers 13 residues. Looked up from germline, CDR1 is SGHTA and CDR2 is FQGNSA. Deletions cut 0 bases from V and 9 bases from J, with 9 bases between. CDR3 nucleotide sequence: TGTGCCAGCAGCTTAGCCCGGTTAGGTGAGCAGTTCTTC. Translating gives CASSLARLGEQFF.

This clonotype came up a few times. This chain connects TRBV7-2 to TRBJ2-7; TRBD2 aligns across 7 bases. This CDR3 has 14 residues. V dropped 5 bases and J dropped 1; count of bases not matched to a gene: 5. Germline CDR1 and CDR2: SGHTA and FQGNSA. The CDR3 bases are TGTGCCAGCAGCCAGAGCGGGATATCCTACGAGCAGTACTTC. Translated, it gives CASSQSGISYEQYF.

The table lists this clonotype with a few counts. The rearrangement uses TRBV29-1 and TRBJ2-3; weak D call: TRBD2 (5 bases). This CDR3 spans 13 amino acids. Germline assignment: CDR1 SQVTM and CDR2 ANQGSEA. V lost 4 bases and J 3 bases, leaving 11 bases between the germline ends. The chain's CDR3 is CSVAGRVTDTQYF. The CDR3 DNA sequence: TGCAGCGTTGCGGGAAGGGTTACAGATACGCAGTATTTT.

This clonotype was counted many times. Written as DNA, the CDR3 is TGCAGCGCTCCCTTGGGGGGACAGACGGGTCGTGAGCAGTACTTC. The encoded protein is CSAPLGGQTGREQYF. This sequence joins TRBV29-1 and TRBJ2-7; weak D call: TRBD1 (7 bases). CDR1 is SQVTM, CDR2 ANQGSEA, per germline. The CDR3 sequence is 15 residues long. V lost 7 bases and J lost 7, with 26 bases in between.

Only a few counts were recorded for this clonotype. The chain carries TRBV18 and TRBJ2-7; 9 bases are shared with TRBD1. This CDR3 comprises 15 residues. Germline V gives CDR1 KGHSH, CDR2 LQKENI. Trimming cost V 3 bases and J 4 bases; bases outside gene matches: 7. The CDR3 loop reads CASSPGQGIYYEQYF. The CDR3 coding sequence is TGTGCCAGCTCACCGGGACAGGGCATTTATTACGAGCAGTACTTC.

This clonotype was detected only a few times. The chain has TRBV3-1 and TRBJ2-7; perhaps TRBD1 as D (5 bases). Germline loops: CDR1 LGHDT, CDR2 YNNKEL (reference sequence). This CDR3 is built from 14 residues. Trimming shortened V by 1 base and J by 5 bases, and 12 bases separated the two germline ends. The CDR3 DNA follows: TGTGCCAGCAGCCAAGTCGGTCAGGGCGACGAGCAGTACTTC. It specifies CASSQVGQGDEQYF.

This clonotype was picked up a small number of times. The V gene is TRBV28, the J gene TRBJ2-5; the D gene is possibly TRBD1 (7 bases). Germline V gene sequence: CDR1 MDHEN, CDR2 SYDVKM. V was trimmed by 7 bases and J by 1 base, leaving 10 bases between them. The CDR3 loop spans 13 amino acids. The CDR3 sequence: CASTRGAQETQYF. CDR3 coding DNA: TGTGCCAGCACCAGGGGGGCCCAAGAGACCCAGTACTTC.

This clonotype showed up just a few times. The chain has TRBV5-5 and TRBJ1-1; D is uncertain. The germline gives CDR1 SGHKS, CDR2 YYEKEE (reference sequence). V gave up 0 bases and J gave up 7 bases, with 10 bases separating them. This CDR3 contains 13 residues. CDR3 amino acids: CASSLADSGEAFF. In DNA, the CDR3 is TGTGCCAGCAGCTTGGCCGATTCTGGTGAAGCTTTCTTT. Full variable domain (outside the CDR3, taken from reference TRBV5-5 and TRBJ1-1): DAGVTQSPTHLIKTRGQQVTLRCSPISGHKSVSWYQQVLGQGPQFIFQYYEKEERGRGNFPDRFSARQFPNYSSELNVNALLLGDSALYLCASSLADSGEAFFGQGTRLTVV.

The chain is built from TRBV20-1 and TRBJ2-1, with 9 bases that match TRBD2. Trimming at V came to 6 bases and at J to 0 bases, leaving 9 bases not matched to a gene. CDR3 length equals 16 residues. Germline-derived CDR1 and CDR2 are DFQATT and SNEGSKA (reference sequence). CDR3 sequence: CSATGTSINSYNEQFF. The CDR3 coding sequence is TGCAGTGCAACCGGGACTAGCATTAACTCCTACAATGAGCAGTTCTTC.

This clonotype was seen a few times. The J gene is TRBJ2-5, the V gene TRBV12-3 or TRBV12-4; no reliable D call. CDR3 size: 13 residues. V was shortened by 1 base and J by 2 bases, with 5 bases between the two germline ends. In nucleotides, the CDR3 is TGTGCCAGCAGTTTAGGGGGACAAGAGACCCAGTACTTC. Amino acid sequence: CASSLGGQETQYF.